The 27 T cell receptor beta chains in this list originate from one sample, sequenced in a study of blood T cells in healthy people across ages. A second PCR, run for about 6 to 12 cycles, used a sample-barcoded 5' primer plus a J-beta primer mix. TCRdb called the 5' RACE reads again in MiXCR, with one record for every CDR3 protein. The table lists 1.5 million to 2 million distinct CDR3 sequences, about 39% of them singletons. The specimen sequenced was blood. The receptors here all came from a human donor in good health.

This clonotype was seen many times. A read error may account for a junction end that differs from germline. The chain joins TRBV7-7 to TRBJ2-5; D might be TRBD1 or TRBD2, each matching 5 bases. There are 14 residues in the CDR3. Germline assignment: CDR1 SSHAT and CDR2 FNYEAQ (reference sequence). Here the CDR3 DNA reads TGTGCTAGCAGCTTAGACGGGGCCCAAGAGACCCAGTACTTC. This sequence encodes CASSLDGAQETQYF.

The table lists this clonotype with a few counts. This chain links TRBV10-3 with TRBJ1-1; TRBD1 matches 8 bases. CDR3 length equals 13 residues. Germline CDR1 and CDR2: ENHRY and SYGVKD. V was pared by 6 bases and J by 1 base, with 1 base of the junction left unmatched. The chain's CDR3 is CAIRGQENTEAFF. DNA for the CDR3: TGTGCCATCAGGGGACAGGAGAACACTGAAGCTTTCTTT.

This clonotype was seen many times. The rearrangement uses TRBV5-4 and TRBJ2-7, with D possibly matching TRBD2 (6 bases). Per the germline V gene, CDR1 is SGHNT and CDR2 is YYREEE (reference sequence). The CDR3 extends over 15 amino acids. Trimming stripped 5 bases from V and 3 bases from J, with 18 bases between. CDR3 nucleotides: TGTGCCAGCAGACTGGACTACTCATGGGTCTACGAGCAGTACTTC. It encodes CASRLDYSWVYEQYF.

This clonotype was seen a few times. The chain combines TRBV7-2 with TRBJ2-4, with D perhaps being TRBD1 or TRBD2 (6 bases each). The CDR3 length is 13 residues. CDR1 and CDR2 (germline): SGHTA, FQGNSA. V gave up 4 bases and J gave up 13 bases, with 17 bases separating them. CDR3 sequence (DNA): TGTGCCAGCAGCTCAAAAAGGGGGGAGGTGCAGTACTTC. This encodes CASSSKRGEVQYF.

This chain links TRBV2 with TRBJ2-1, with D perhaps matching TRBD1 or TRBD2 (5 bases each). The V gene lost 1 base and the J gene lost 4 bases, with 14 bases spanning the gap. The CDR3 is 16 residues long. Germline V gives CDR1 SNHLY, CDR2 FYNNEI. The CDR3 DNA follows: TGTGCCAGCAGTGAAGAGGGACCTCGCACTTACAATGAGCAGTTCTTC. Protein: CASSEEGPRTYNEQFF.

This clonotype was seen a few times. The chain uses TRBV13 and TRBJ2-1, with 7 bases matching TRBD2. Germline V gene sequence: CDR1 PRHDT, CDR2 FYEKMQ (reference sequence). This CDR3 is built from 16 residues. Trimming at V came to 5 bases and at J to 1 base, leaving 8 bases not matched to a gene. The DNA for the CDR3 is TGTGCCAGCAGCCCCGTGGTTAGCGGGTCCTACAATGAGCAGTTCTTC. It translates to CASSPVVSGSYNEQFF.

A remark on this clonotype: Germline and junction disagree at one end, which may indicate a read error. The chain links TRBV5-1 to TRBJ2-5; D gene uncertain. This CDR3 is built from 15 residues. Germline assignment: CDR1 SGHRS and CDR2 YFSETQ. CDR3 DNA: TGCGCCGGCAGCTTGACATCCACCCAAGGAGAGACCCAGTACTTC. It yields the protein CAGSLTSTQGETQYF. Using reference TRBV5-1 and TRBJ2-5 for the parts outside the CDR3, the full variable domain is KAGVTQTPRYLIKTRGQQVTLSCSPISGHRSVSWYQQTPGQGLQFLFEYFSETQRNKGNFPGRFSGRQFSNSRSEMNVSTLELGDSALYLCAGSLTSTQGETQYFGPGTRLLVL.

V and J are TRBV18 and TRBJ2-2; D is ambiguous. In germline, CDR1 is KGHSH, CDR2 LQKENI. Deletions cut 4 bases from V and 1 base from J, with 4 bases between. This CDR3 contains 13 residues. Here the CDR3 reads CASSQQNTGELFF. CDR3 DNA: TGTGCCAGCTCACAACAGAACACCGGGGAGCTGTTTTTT.

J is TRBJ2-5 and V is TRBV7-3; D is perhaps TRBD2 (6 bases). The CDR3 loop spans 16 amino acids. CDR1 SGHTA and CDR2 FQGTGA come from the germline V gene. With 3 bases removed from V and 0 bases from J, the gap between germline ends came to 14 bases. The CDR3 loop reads CASSFCERVYQETQYF. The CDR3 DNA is TGTGCCAGCAGCTTCTGCGAGCGGGTGTACCAAGAGACCCAGTACTTC.

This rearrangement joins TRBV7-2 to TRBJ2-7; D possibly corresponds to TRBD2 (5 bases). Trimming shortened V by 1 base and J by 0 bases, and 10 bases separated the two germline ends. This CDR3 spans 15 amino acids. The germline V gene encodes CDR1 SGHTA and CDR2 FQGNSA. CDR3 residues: CASSLERQSSYEQYF. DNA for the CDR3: TGTGCCAGCAGCTTAGAGCGGCAAAGCTCCTACGAGCAGTACTTC.

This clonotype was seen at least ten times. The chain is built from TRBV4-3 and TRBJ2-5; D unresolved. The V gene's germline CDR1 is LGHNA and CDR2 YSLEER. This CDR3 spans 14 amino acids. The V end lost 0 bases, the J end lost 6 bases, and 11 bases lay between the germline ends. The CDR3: CASSQDSSRQTQYF. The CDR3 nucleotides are TGCGCCAGCAGCCAAGATAGTAGCCGGCAGACCCAGTACTTC.

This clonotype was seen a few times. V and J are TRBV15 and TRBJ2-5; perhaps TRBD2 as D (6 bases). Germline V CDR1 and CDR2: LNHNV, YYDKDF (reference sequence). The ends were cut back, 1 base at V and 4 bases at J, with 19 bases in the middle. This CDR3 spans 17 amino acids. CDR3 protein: CATSRAPGLARGETQYF. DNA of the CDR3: TGTGCCACCAGCAGAGCCCCGGGACTCGCAAGGGGAGAGACCCAGTACTTC. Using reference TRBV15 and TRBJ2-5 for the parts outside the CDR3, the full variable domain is DAMVIQNPRYQVTQFGKPVTLSCSQTLNHNVMYWYQQKSSQAPKLLFHYYDKDFNNEADTPDNFQSRRPNTSFCFLDIRSPGLGDTAMYLCATSRAPGLARGETQYFGPGTRLLVL.

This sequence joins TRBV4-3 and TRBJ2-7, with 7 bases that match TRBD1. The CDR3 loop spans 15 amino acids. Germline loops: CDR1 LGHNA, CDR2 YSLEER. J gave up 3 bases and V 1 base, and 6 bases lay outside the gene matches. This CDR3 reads CASSQVRGGDYEQYF. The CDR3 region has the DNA TGCGCCAGCAGCCAAGTAAGAGGGGGCGACTACGAGCAGTACTTC.

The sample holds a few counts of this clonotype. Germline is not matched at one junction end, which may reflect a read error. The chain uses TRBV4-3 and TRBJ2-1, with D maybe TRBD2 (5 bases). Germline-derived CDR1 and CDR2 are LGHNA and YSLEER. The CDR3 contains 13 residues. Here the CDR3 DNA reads TGCGCCAGCGGCCAAGGTTTAGTAGCGCGGGAGTTCTTC. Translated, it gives CASGQGLVAREFF.

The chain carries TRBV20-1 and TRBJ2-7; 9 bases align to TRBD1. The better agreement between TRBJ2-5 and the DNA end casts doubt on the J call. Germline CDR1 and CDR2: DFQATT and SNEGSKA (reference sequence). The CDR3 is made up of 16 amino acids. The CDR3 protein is CSARDRERTGAETQYF. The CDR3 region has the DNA TGCAGTGCTAGAGATAGGGAGCGGACAGGGGCAGAGACCCAGTACTTC.

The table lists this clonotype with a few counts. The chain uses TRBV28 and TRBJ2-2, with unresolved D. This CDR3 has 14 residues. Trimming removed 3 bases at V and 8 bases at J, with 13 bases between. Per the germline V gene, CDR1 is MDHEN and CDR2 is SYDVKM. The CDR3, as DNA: TGTGCCAGCAGTTTGCGTCTAGTTAAGGGGGAGCTGTTTTTT. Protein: CASSLRLVKGELFF.

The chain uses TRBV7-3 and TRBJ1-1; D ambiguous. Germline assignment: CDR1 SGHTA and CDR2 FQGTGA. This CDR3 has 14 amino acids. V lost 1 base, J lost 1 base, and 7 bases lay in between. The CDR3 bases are TGTGCCAGCAGCTTAAATGTAGGGAACACTGAAGCTTTCTTT. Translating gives CASSLNVGNTEAFF. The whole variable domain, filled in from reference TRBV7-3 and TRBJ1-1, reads GAGVSQTPSNKVTEKGKYVELRCDPISGHTALYWYRQSLGQGPEFLIYFQGTGAADDSGLPNDRFFAVRPEGSVSTLKIQRTERGDSAVYLCASSLNVGNTEAFFGQGTRLTVV.

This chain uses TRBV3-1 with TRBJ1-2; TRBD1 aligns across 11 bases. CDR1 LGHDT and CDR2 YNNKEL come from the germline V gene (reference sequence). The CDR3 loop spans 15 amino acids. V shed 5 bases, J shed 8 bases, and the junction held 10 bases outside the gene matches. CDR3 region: CASSTGQGAAGGYTF. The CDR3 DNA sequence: TGTGCCAGCAGCACCGGACAGGGGGCCGCGGGAGGCTACACCTTC. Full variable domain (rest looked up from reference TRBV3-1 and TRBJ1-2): DTAVSQTPKYLVTQMGNDKSIKCEQNLGHDTMYWYKQDSKKFLKIMFSYNNKELIINETVPNRFSPKSPDKAHLNLHINSLELGDSAVYFCASSTGQGAAGGYTFGSGTRLTVV.

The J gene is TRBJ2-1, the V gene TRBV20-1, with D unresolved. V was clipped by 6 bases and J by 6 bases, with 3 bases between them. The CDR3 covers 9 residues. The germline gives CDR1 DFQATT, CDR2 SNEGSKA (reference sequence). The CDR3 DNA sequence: TGCAGTGCGGGCAATGAGCAGTTCTTC. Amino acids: CSAGNEQFF.

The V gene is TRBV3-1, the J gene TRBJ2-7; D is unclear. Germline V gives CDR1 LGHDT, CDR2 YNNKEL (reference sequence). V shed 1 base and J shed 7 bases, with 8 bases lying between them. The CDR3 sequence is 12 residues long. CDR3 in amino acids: CASSQVGFEQYF. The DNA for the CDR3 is TGTGCCAGCAGCCAAGTAGGATTTGAGCAGTACTTC.

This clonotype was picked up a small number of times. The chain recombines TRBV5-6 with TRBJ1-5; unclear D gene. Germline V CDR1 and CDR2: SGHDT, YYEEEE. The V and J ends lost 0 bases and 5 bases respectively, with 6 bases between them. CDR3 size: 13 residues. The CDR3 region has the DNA TGTGCCAGCAGCTTGGGAGAGCATCAGCCCCAGCATTTT. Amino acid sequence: CASSLGEHQPQHF. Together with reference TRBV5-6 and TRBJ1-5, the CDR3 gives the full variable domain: DAGVTQSPTHLIKTRGQQVTLRCSPKSGHDTVSWYQQALGQGPQFIFQYYEEEERQRGNFPDRFSGHQFPNYSSELNVNALLLGDSALYLCASSLGEHQPQHFGDGTRLSIL.

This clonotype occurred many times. The chain's CDR3 is CASSSGRYQETQYF. The CDR3 nucleotides are TGTGCCAGCAGCTCGGGACGGTACCAAGAGACCCAGTACTTC. This chain links TRBV7-2 with TRBJ2-5; D tentatively fits TRBD1 or TRBD2 (5 bases each). Germline values: CDR1 SGHTA, CDR2 FQGNSA. V lost 4 bases and J 0 bases, leaving 9 bases between the germline ends. CDR3 length: 14 residues.

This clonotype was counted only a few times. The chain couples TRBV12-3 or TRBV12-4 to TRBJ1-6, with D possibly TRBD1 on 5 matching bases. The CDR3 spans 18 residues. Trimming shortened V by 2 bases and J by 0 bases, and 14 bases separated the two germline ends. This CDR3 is CASSLMTGGSSYNSPLHF. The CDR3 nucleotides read TGTGCCAGCAGTTTAATGACGGGGGGTAGCTCCTATAATTCACCCCTCCACTTT.

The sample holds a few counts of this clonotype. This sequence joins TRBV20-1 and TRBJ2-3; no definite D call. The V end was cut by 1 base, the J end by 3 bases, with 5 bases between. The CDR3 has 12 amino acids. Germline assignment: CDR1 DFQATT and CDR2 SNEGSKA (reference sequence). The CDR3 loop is CSARVGTDTQYF. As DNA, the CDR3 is TGCAGTGCTAGAGTGGGGACAGATACGCAGTATTTT.

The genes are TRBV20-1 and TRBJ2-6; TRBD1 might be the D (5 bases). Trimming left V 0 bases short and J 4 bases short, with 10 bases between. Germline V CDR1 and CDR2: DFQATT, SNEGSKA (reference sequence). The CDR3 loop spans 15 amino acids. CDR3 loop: CSARDGAAGANVLTF. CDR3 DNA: TGCAGTGCTAGAGATGGGGCGGCCGGGGCCAACGTCCTGACTTTC.

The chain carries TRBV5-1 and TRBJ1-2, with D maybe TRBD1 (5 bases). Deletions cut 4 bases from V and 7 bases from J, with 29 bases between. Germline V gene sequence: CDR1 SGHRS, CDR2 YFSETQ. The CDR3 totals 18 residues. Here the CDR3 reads CASSVSPPTDRPPSGYTF. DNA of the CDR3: TGCGCCAGCAGCGTATCGCCACCGACAGATCGACCCCCCAGTGGCTACACCTTC.

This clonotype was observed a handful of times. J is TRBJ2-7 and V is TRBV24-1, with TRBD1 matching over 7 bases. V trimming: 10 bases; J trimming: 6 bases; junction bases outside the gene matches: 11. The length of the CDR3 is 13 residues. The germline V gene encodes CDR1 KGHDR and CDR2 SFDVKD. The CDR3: CATRDRETGEQYF. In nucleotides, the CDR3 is TGTGCCACAAGAGACAGGGAAACAGGCGAGCAGTACTTC.